This record covers a single TCR beta chain. This entry comes from a study of blood T cell repertoires in COVID-19. Clones were sequenced by immunoSEQ multiplex PCR, and TCRdb holds only the in-frame ones, with some missing. The sample lists hundreds of thousands of clones, 70% to 90% occurring once. Trimming took off 10 bases at V and 2 bases at J, with 13 bases between the two ends. CDR3 length: 13 amino acids. Germline lookup yields CDR1 MDHEN and CDR2 SYDVKM. The sequence derives from a woman aged 70-85 years with active or convalescent COVID-19. Specimen: peripheral blood. This chain uses TRBV28 with TRBJ2-3; D might be TRBD2 (6 bases). In nucleotides, the CDR3 is TGTGCCATCTGCGGAGGGAACACAGATACGCAGTATTTT. Its translation is CAICGGNTDTQYF. The whole variable domain, filled in from reference TRBV28 and TRBJ2-3, reads DVKVTQSSRYLVKRTGEKVFLECVQDMDHENMFWYRQDPGLGLRLIYFSYDVKMKEKGDIPEGYSVSREKKERFSLILESASTNQTSMYLCAICGGNTDTQYFGPGTRLTVL.